These T cell receptor beta chains were read from a single sample in a study of cytomegalovirus exposure and HLA in healthy donors. Sequencing was performed with immunoSEQ multiplex PCR; in TCRdb, only in-frame clones are kept and a portion is missing. The sample holds under 400,000 clones, approximately 90% seen once. The specimen sequenced was PBMCs. Source of these receptors: a woman between 18 and 29 years old in good health and CMV-seronegative. CDR3s include the opening cysteine and the closing phenylalanine or tryptophan. D genes are given only for firm matches. Clone size, where shown, is once, few, many, or a class for clones that have expanded.

cdr3_aa	cdr3_nt	v_call	j_call	clone_size	d_call
CASKLTGIYGYTF	TGTGCCAGCAAATTGACAGGGATCTATGGCTACACCTTC	TRBV5-4	TRBJ1-2	-	TRBD1
CASSPAADTQYF	TGCGCCAGCAGCCCGGCGGCAGATACGCAGTATTTT	TRBV5-1	TRBJ2-3	-	-
CASSPAGTISETQYF	TGTGCCAGCAGTCCCGCCGGGACTATTTCAGAGACCCAGTACTTC	TRBV6-5	TRBJ2-5	once	TRBD2
CASRVLAGSTDTQYF	TGTGCCAGCAGAGTTCTAGCGGGGAGCACAGATACGCAGTATTTT	TRBV6-1	TRBJ2-3	-	TRBD2
CATSRGAFSYNEQFF	TGTGCCACCAGCAGAGGTGCGTTCTCCTACAATGAGCAGTTCTTC	TRBV15	TRBJ2-1	-	-
CASSHSGRASYEQYF	TGTGCCAGCAGTCATAGCGGGAGGGCCTCCTACGAGCAGTACTTC	TRBV28	TRBJ2-7	once	TRBD2
CASSPRQGREQYF	TGCGCCAGCAGCCCTAGACAGGGGAGGGAGCAGTACTTC	TRBV4-1	TRBJ2-7	few	TRBD1
CASSPQWLAGVAEQYF	TGTGCCAGCAGTCCCCAGTGGCTAGCGGGAGTTGCCGAGCAGTACTTC	TRBV28	TRBJ2-7	once	TRBD2
CAWSRGQGGTYEQYF	TGTGCCTGGAGTCGAGGACAGGGTGGCACCTACGAGCAGTACTTC	TRBV30	TRBJ2-7	-	TRBD1
CASSYGTGLAGETQYF	TGTGCCAGCAGTTACGGTACGGGACTAGCGGGAGAGACCCAGTACTTC	TRBV6-5	TRBJ2-5	-	TRBD2
CATTGGTNTEAFF	TGTGCCACGACGGGGGGGACGAACACTGAAGCTTTCTTT	TRBV10-3	TRBJ1-1	-	-
CASRGTGLLQETQYF	TGTGCCAGCAGGGGGACAGGGCTCCTCCAAGAGACCCAGTACTTC	TRBV2	TRBJ2-5	-	TRBD1
CASREQALNYGYTF	TGTGCCAGCAGGGAACAGGCCCTTAACTATGGCTACACCTTC	TRBV2	TRBJ1-2	-	-
CASSLASGLEAFF	TGTGCCAGCAGCTTAGCATCCGGACTTGAAGCTTTCTTT	TRBV11-2	TRBJ1-1	few	-
CASLGLGYEQYF	TGTGCCAGTCTGGGTCTCGGGTACGAGCAGTACTTC	TRBV2	TRBJ2-7	few	-
CASSQDRGGYTF	TGCGCCAGCAGCCAAGATCGGGGGGGCTACACCTTC	TRBV5-1	TRBJ1-2	-	-
CASSIGAVQETQYF	TGTGCCAGTAGTATTGGAGCGGTACAAGAGACCCAGTACTTC	TRBV19	TRBJ2-5	-	-
CASSSGQSNQPQHF	TGTGCCAGCAGCTCAGGACAGAGCAATCAGCCCCAGCATTTT	TRBV5-4	TRBJ1-5	-	-
CASTQRGDTGELFF	TGCGCCAGCACGCAACGGGGGGACACCGGGGAGCTGTTTTTT	TRBV5-1	TRBJ2-2	-	TRBD2
CASSESGQGESYEQYF	TGTGCCAGCAGTGAGTCGGGACAGGGGGAATCCTACGAGCAGTACTTC	TRBV2	TRBJ2-7	-	TRBD1
CASSQVGAGSKDTQYF	TGCGCCAGCAGCCAAGTGGGGGCAGGGTCGAAAGATACGCAGTATTTT	TRBV4-1	TRBJ2-3	-	-
CASSWKQGGNTEAFF	TGTGCCAGCAGTTGGAAACAGGGTGGAAACACTGAAGCTTTCTTT	TRBV27	TRBJ1-1	-	-
CSASEVYEQYF	TGCAGTGCTAGTGAGGTCTACGAGCAGTACTTC	TRBV20-1	TRBJ2-7	-	-
CASSPSRTGVEKLFF	TGTGCCAGCAGTCCATCCCGGACAGGGGTCGAAAAACTGTTTTTT	TRBV28	TRBJ1-4	-	TRBD1
CASSFQGENSYEQYF	TGTGCCAGCAGCTTTCAGGGTGAGAATTCCTACGAGCAGTACTTC	TRBV5-5	TRBJ2-7	-	-
CASSLGGEQWTEAFF	TGCGCCAGCAGCTTAGGCGGGGAGCAATGGACTGAAGCTTTCTTT	TRBV5-1	TRBJ1-1	-	-
CASSPNRRVWDEQYF	TGTGCCAGCAGCCCTAACCGCAGGGTTTGGGACGAGCAGTACTTC	TRBV11-2	TRBJ2-7	-	-
CASSRGTEAFYGYTF	TGTGCCAGCAGCCGCGGGACCGAGGCTTTCTATGGCTACACCTTC	TRBV2	TRBJ1-2	-	-
CASSTGTTSTDTQYF	TGTGCCAGCAGTACCGGGACTACAAGCACAGATACGCAGTATTTT	TRBV28	TRBJ2-3	-	TRBD2
CASSLEAAGNTIYF	TGCGCCAGCAGCTTGGAGGCGGCTGGAAACACCATATATTTT	TRBV5-1	TRBJ1-3	-	-
CASSLGQEETQYF	TGCGCCAGCAGCTTGGGACAGGAAGAGACCCAGTACTTC	TRBV5-1	TRBJ2-5	-	-
CASSTGTSSQKETQYF	TGCGCCAGCAGCACAGGGACTAGCTCCCAGAAAGAGACCCAGTACTTC	TRBV5-1	TRBJ2-5	-	TRBD2